This T cell receptor beta chain was found in a study of CD8+CD57+ T cells in acquired aplastic anemia. Genomic DNA served as template for TCR beta VDJ and CDR3 profiling. TCRdb reprocessed the reads with MiXCR, giving one entry per CDR3 protein. Altogether approximately 300,000 distinct CDR3 sequences are present, 45% to 65% being singletons, with the ten largest covering under 1.5%. CDR3 size: 16 residues. V was pared by 5 bases and J by 2 bases, with 7 bases of the junction left unmatched. The germline CDR1 and CDR2 sequences are SGHVS and FQNEAQ. Many counts were recorded for this clonotype. Only patients with CD8+CD57+ cell expansion on flow cytometry were chosen for sequencing.

The specimen sequenced was sorted CD4+, CD8+, or CD8+CD57+ T cells (not recorded which) from PBMCs. The rearrangement links TRBV7-8 to TRBJ2-2; 8 bases match TRBD2. This TCR derives from a human donor with aplastic anemia. The CDR3 DNA is TGTGCCAGCAGCCCCTTAGCGGGATTTAACACCGGGGAGCTGTTTTTT. Its protein product is CASSPLAGFNTGELFF.